This T cell receptor beta chain was retrieved from a study of T-cell reconstitution after alpha-beta-depleted transplantation in children. After removal of 6 bases from V and 4 bases from J, the junction contained 10 bases not matched to a gene. The CDR3 has 16 amino acids. Germline CDR1 and CDR2: MNHNS and SASEGT. In its sample, this clonotype was seen a few times. The TCRbeta library incorporated unique molecular identifiers. MiXCR was run by TCRdb on the PCR reads, yielding one entry per CDR3 protein. This table holds approximately 400,000 distinct CDR3 sequences, about 11% found once. The sample consisted of PBMCs from the stem cell graft donor, taken from the stem cell graft. The V gene is TRBV6-1, the J gene TRBJ2-1, with 9 bases aligning to TRBD1. The sequence derives from a human donor who donated a stem cell graft to a child with acute myeloid leukemia. Written as DNA, the CDR3 is TGTGCCAGCAGCCCCCGCTTGGGACAGGGTTACAATGAGCAGTTCTTC. Protein product: CASSPRLGQGYNEQFF.